The clone carrying this T cell receptor (beta chain) was counted many times. With 3 bases removed from V and 6 bases from J, the gap between germline ends came to 11 bases. The CDR3 sequence is 14 residues long. CDR1 is SEHNR, CDR2 FQNEAQ, per germline (reference sequence). Starting from around 510 ng of total RNA, TCR beta cDNA was produced with a primer in the constant region. Each TCR beta library was derived from three nested multiplex PCR rounds that employed slightly modified ARM-PCR. Running roughly 10 cycles apiece, the first two PCR rounds relied on TRBV1-TRBV30 forward primers together with a C-beta reverse primer. TCRdb re-derived calls from the multiplex PCR reads in MiXCR, one entry per CDR3 protein. The sample lists roughly 120,000 distinct CDR3 sequences; 60% to 75% were seen once. This specimen belongs to a study of tumor-infiltrating lymphocytes in primary liver carcinoma. RNA and DNA were co-extracted from roughly 20-30 mg of unsorted bulk tissue. Patients showed chronic HBV infection and an absence of prior treatment. The authors sampled five separate regions per tumor.

The chain employs TRBV7-9 and TRBJ2-2; D not certain. The sequence was collected from a woman aged 55-70 years with primary liver carcinoma and hepatitis B virus infection. Material: liver tumor tissue from sampling region 3. The subset here: tumor region T3, left-lateral pole. The CDR3, as DNA: TGTGCCAGCAGCTTCCGAGATACAGCCGGGGAGCTGTTTTTT. Translation: CASSFRDTAGELFF.